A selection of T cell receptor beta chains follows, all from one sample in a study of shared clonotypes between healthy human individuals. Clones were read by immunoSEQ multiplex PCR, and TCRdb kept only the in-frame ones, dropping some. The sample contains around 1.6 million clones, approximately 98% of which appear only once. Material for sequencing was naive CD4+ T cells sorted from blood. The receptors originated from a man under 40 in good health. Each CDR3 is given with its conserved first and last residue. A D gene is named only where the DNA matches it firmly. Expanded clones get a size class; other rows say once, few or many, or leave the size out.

CASNLGREPKYEQYF	TGTGCCAGTAATCTCGGGAGGGAACCGAAGTACGAGCAGTACTTC	TRBV19	TRBJ2-7	-	TRBD2
CAWSATVGQPQHF	TGTGCCTGGAGCGCGACTGTGGGTCAGCCCCAGCATTTT	TRBV30	TRBJ1-5	once	-
CASSLGLAGVETQYF	TGTGCCAGCAGCCTGGGACTAGCGGGAGTAGAGACCCAGTACTTC	TRBV7-3	TRBJ2-5	-	TRBD2
CASSVGLVSTDTQYF	TGTGCCAGCAGCGTAGGACTAGTAAGCACAGATACGCAGTATTTT	TRBV9	TRBJ2-3	-	-
CASSLLPMTDPNTEAFF	TGTGCCAGCAGTTTACTCCCCATGACAGACCCGAACACTGAAGCTTTCTTT	TRBV27	TRBJ1-1	-	-
CASSPGGLRGQPQHF	TGTGCCAGCAGCCCGGGGGGGCTCAGGGGTCAGCCCCAGCATTTT	TRBV5-6	TRBJ1-5	-	-
CASSPDGTYEQYF	TGTGCCAGCAGCCCCGACGGTACCTACGAGCAGTACTTC	TRBV4-2	TRBJ2-7	-	-
CASSLGVLNTEAFF	TGCGCCAGCAGCTTGGGGGTACTGAACACTGAAGCTTTCTTT	TRBV5-1	TRBJ1-1	-	-
CASSQSKVPGYTF	TGCGCCAGCAGTCAATCGAAAGTTCCTGGCTACACCTTC	TRBV23-1	TRBJ1-2	-	-
CASSLVGTDTQYF	TGCGCCAGCAGCTTAGTAGGCACAGATACGCAGTATTTT	TRBV5-1	TRBJ2-3	-	-
CASSSRWGGHEQYF	TGCGCCAGCAGCTCGAGATGGGGAGGCCACGAGCAGTACTTC	TRBV5-1	TRBJ2-7	-	-
CASSVGFVNTEAFF	TGCGCCAGCAGCGTAGGATTTGTGAACACTGAAGCTTTCTTT	TRBV5-1	TRBJ1-1	-	-
CASSVRGGDEQYF	TGTGCCAGCAGCGTAAGGGGTGGTGACGAGCAGTACTTC	TRBV9	TRBJ2-7	once	-
CASSWGGAPFF	TGTGCCAGCAGTTGGGGGGGCGCACCGTTCTTC	TRBV27	TRBJ2-1	-	-
CASSEPLAGGPPNTGELFF	TGTGCCAGCAGTGAGCCCCTAGCGGGAGGGCCCCCGAACACCGGGGAGCTGTTTTTT	TRBV6-1	TRBJ2-2	-	TRBD2